A single sample gave rise to the 7 T cell receptor beta chains below, sequenced in a study of vaccination effects on CD4 cells after COVID-19 (dated by TCRdb to 2021 to 2024). Libraries were prepared through the immunoSEQ multiplex PCR assay. Sourced from immuneACCESS, this table was stored by TCRdb with only in-frame sequences that have V and J called. A share of the clones is absent; for the studies checked, an unresolved V gene accounts for under half, and the remainder has no known explanation. This sample lists roughly 26,000 clones; about 80% were detected once. Jointly, the top ten make up 15% to 20% of the sample. To identify antigen-specific CD4+ T cell clonotypes by their expansion, the ViraFEST assay first stimulated PBMC with viral peptide pools and then applied TCR sequencing. After 10 days of culture, CD4+ T cells were isolated with the EasySep CD4+ T cell isolation kit. Convalescent patients had PCR-confirmed SARS-CoV-2 infection between March and December 2020, before Alpha, Beta and Delta variants emerged in the United States.

These receptors are not linked to any known antigen. The source was CD4+ T cells from PBMCs cultured with HCoV-NL63 spike peptides, collected before COVID-19 vaccination. Explained via the paper, the cell subset or site label denotes: HCoV-NL63 spike overlapping peptide pool stimulation. The origin of the receptors is a human donor who had a prior SARS-CoV-2 infection.

This rearrangement joins TRBV7-9 to TRBJ2-1; D gene unclear. The CDR3 runs 12 residues. Germline CDR1 is SEHNR and CDR2 is FQNEAQ (reference sequence). The ends were cut back, 8 bases at V and 6 bases at J, with 11 bases in the middle. Written as DNA, the CDR3 is TGTGCCAGCCTCCAGGCTGGCAATGAGCAGTTCTTC. Protein: CASLQAGNEQFF.

The chain employs TRBV7-2 and TRBJ2-1; the D gene is possibly TRBD2 (5 bases). This CDR3 is built from 14 residues. CDR1 is SGHTA, CDR2 FQGNSA, per germline. The V end lost 1 base, the J end lost 5 bases, and 9 bases lay between the germline ends. The CDR3, as DNA: TGTGCCAGCAGCTTAGTGGCGGGTAACAATGAGCAGTTCTTC. Translated: CASSLVAGNNEQFF.

The chain uses TRBV7-8 and TRBJ1-1; D might be TRBD1 (5 bases). The V gene lost 2 bases and the J gene lost 1 base, with 14 bases spanning the gap. CDR3 length: 16 amino acids. The germline V gene has CDR1 SGHVS and CDR2 FQNEAQ. CDR3 residues: CASSLRGGTANTEAFF. For the CDR3, the DNA is TGTGCCAGCAGCTTAAGGGGTGGGACGGCGAACACTGAAGCTTTCTTT.

This clone was recorded only once. V gene TRBV7-6 combines with J gene TRBJ2-5, with 7 bases matching TRBD2. The CDR3 runs to 16 residues. CDR1 is SGHVS, CDR2 FNYEAQ, per germline. V trimming: 1 base; J trimming: 1 base; junction bases outside the gene matches: 6. The DNA for the CDR3 is TGTGCCAGCAGCTTAGTGTGGTCTAGCGGCCAAGAGACCCAGTACTTC. Its translation: CASSLVWSSGQETQYF.

This chain uses TRBV24-1 with TRBJ2-7; D unclear. Germline assignment: CDR1 KGHDR and CDR2 SFDVKD. The CDR3 is 13 amino acids. V lost 3 bases and J 5 bases, leaving 10 bases between the germline ends. The CDR3: CATSDHDIDEQYF. The CDR3 nucleotides read TGTGCCACCAGTGATCATGACATCGACGAGCAGTACTTC.

The table lists this clone with a few counts. The genes are TRBV10-3 and TRBJ2-5; TRBD2 matches at 10 bases. The germline V gene encodes CDR1 ENHRY and CDR2 SYGVKD. Trimming cost V 2 bases and J 4 bases; bases outside gene matches: 1. The CDR3 spans 14 residues. CDR3 amino acids: CAISEPSGGETQYF. The CDR3 DNA reads as TGTGCCATCAGTGAGCCTAGCGGGGGAGAGACCCAGTACTTC.

The chain uses TRBV9 and TRBJ1-1, with TRBD1 as a possible D gene (5 bases). The CDR3 is 15 amino acids. The germline V gene has CDR1 SGDLS and CDR2 YYNGEE. V was pared by 4 bases and J by 5 bases, with 18 bases between. CDR3 in DNA: TGTGCCAGCAGCCCTCAAATTCGGGGGGGAACTGAAGCTTTCTTT. It translates to CASSPQIRGGTEAFF.